The 29 T cell receptor beta chains presented below share a single source sample, sequenced in a study of blood T cell repertoires in COVID-19. Some clones are missing from TCRdb's copy, which holds only in-frame ones; the method was immunoSEQ multiplex PCR. This sample has roughly 230,000 clones, with about four fifths found just once. The sequenced sample was PBMCs or T cells enriched from blood (not recorded which). These receptors were collected from a woman aged 55-69 years who had recovered from COVID-19.

This clone has more than one count but fewer than ten. The chain links TRBV5-6 to TRBJ1-1; the D gene is possibly TRBD1 (5 bases). The CDR3 is made up of 14 amino acids. Between the trimmed V and J ends, which lost 6 bases and 2 bases, there was a span of 14 bases. CDR1 is SGHDT and CDR2 is YYEEEE in the germline V gene. The CDR3 protein is CASTPWRGNTEAFF. In DNA, the CDR3 is TGTGCCAGCACCCCGTGGAGGGGAAACACTGAAGCTTTCTTT.

The gene calls are TRBV20-1 and TRBJ2-7, with a possible D match to TRBD1 (6 bases). The germline CDR1 and CDR2 sequences are DFQATT and SNEGSKA (reference sequence). The CDR3 loop spans 11 amino acids. Trimming took off 5 bases at V and 5 bases at J, with 10 bases between the two ends. CDR3 DNA: TGCAGTGCTGAGAGACAGGACGAGCAGTACTTC. Its protein product is CSAERQDEQYF.

The sample holds one count of this clone. The genes are TRBV5-4 and TRBJ1-6, with 7 bases that match TRBD1. The V segment lost 4 bases and the J segment 2 bases; nucleotides outside the gene matches: 6. The germline V gene encodes CDR1 SGHNT and CDR2 YYREEE (reference sequence). This CDR3 is 16 amino acids long. CDR3 in DNA: TGTGCCAGCAGCCCTAACAGGGGCGCCTATAATTCACCCCTCCACTTT. Translated, it gives CASSPNRGAYNSPLHF.

The chain carries TRBV7-2 and TRBJ2-7, with 9 positions matching TRBD1. The CDR3 spans 15 residues. Unmatched junction bases numbered 10, after V lost 5 bases and J lost 5 bases. Germline assignment: CDR1 SGHTA and CDR2 FQGNSA. Written as DNA, the CDR3 is TGTGCCAGCAGCCAACTGGGACAGGGTAACCACGAGCAGTACTTC. Amino acid sequence: CASSQLGQGNHEQYF.

The V and J genes are TRBV12-3 or TRBV12-4 and TRBJ2-1; D gene unclear. The CDR3 has 12 amino acids. Trimming pared 4 bases from V and 7 bases from J, leaving 8 bases between. CDR3 DNA sequence: TGTGCCAGCAGTTCCCGAGCTAATGAGCAGTTCTTC. Translated, it gives CASSSRANEQFF.

The chain employs TRBV18 and TRBJ2-3, with D possibly being TRBD1 (6 bases). This CDR3 is built from 12 residues. V dropped 3 bases and J dropped 10 bases, with 11 bases sitting between them. CDR1 and CDR2 from the germline V gene are KGHSH and LQKENI. CDR3 in DNA: TGTGCCAGCTCACCTGACCAGGGGTCGCAGTATTTT. This translates into CASSPDQGSQYF.

The chain joins TRBV5-1 to TRBJ2-3, with D possibly TRBD1 on 5 matching bases. Germline V gives CDR1 SGHRS, CDR2 YFSETQ. The CDR3 extends over 13 amino acids. Trimming removed 4 bases from V and 0 bases from J, with 6 bases in between. CDR3 nucleotide sequence: TGCGCCAGCAGCAGGGGTAGCACAGATACGCAGTATTTT. Translating it yields CASSRGSTDTQYF. Full variable domain (remainder filled in from reference TRBV5-1 and TRBJ2-3): KAGVTQTPRYLIKTRGQQVTLSCSPISGHRSVSWYQQTPGQGLQFLFEYFSETQRNKGNFPGRFSGRQFSNSRSEMNVSTLELGDSALYLCASSRGSTDTQYFGPGTRLTVL.

V gene TRBV19 combines with J gene TRBJ1-4, with D maybe TRBD1 (6 bases). V was pared by 3 bases and J by 1 base, with 12 bases between. Germline V gene sequence: CDR1 LNHDA, CDR2 SQIVND (reference sequence). The CDR3 is made up of 16 amino acids. This chain's CDR3 is CASSMGGLGTNEKLFF. Written as DNA, the CDR3 is TGTGCCAGTAGTATGGGGGGGCTTGGAACTAATGAAAAACTGTTTTTT. Supplemented by reference TRBV19 and TRBJ1-4, the full variable domain reads DGGITQSPKYLFRKEGQNVTLSCEQNLNHDAMYWYRQDPGQGLRLIYYSQIVNDFQKGDIAEGYSVSREKKESFPLTVTSAQKNPTAFYLCASSMGGLGTNEKLFFGSGTQLSVL.

The rearrangement uses TRBV7-2 and TRBJ2-1; D might be TRBD1 (5 bases). The germline V gene has CDR1 SGHTA and CDR2 FQGNSA. This CDR3 is 15 amino acids long. Trimming took off 1 base at V and 8 bases at J, with 15 bases between the two ends. The CDR3 DNA reads TGTGCCAGCAGCTTAGAAGGCAGGGCGGTCGATGAGCAGTTCTTC. This sequence encodes CASSLEGRAVDEQFF. The full variable domain, in which reference TRBV7-2 and TRBJ2-1 provide the parts outside the CDR3, is GAGVSQSPSNKVTEKGKDVELRCDPISGHTALYWYRQSLGQGLEFLIYFQGNSAPDKSGLPSDRFSAERTGGSVSTLTIQRTQQEDSAVYLCASSLEGRAVDEQFFGPGTRLTVL.

The chain has TRBV7-8 and TRBJ2-7; D not certain. The ends were cut back, 2 bases at V and 2 bases at J, with 10 bases in the middle. Germline loops: CDR1 SGHVS, CDR2 FQNEAQ. CDR3 size: 14 residues. The CDR3 DNA reads as TGTGCCAGCAGCTTACTCGGCGGCACCTACGAGCAGTACTTC. Amino acids: CASSLLGGTYEQYF.

This chain links TRBV4-1 with TRBJ1-2; D ambiguous. The CDR3 contains 15 residues. Germline CDR1 MGHRA, CDR2 YSYEKL. The ends were cut back, 0 bases at V and 5 bases at J, with 13 bases in the middle. The CDR3 spells CASSQDNSQFYGYTF. The CDR3 bases are TGCGCCAGCAGCCAAGATAACAGCCAGTTTTATGGCTACACCTTC.

V usage is TRBV5-1 and J usage is TRBJ1-4, with D possibly matching TRBD1 (6 bases). Trimming removed 4 bases from V and 6 bases from J, with 19 bases in between. CDR1 is SGHRS, CDR2 YFSETQ, per germline. This CDR3 has 16 residues. The chain's CDR3 is CASSTAGGPQDEKLFF. The CDR3 coding sequence is TGCGCCAGCAGCACCGCGGGGGGGCCACAGGATGAAAAACTGTTTTTT.

The CDR3 nucleotides are TGTGCCAGTAGTCCATGGAGGCTCTCTGGAAACACCATATATTTT. Its protein is CASSPWRLSGNTIYF. This sequence joins TRBV19 and TRBJ1-3; D is unresolved. Deletions cut 5 bases from V and 0 bases from J, with 11 bases between. This CDR3 is 15 amino acids long. The germline V gene has CDR1 LNHDA and CDR2 SQIVND (reference sequence).

The V gene is TRBV15, the J gene TRBJ2-7; 7 bases are shared with TRBD1. V lost 2 bases and J lost 4; bases outside the gene matches: 8. Germline V gives CDR1 LNHNV, CDR2 YYDKDF (reference sequence). This CDR3 has 15 amino acids. The CDR3 region has the DNA TGTGCCACCAGCAGATCACCGGGACAGTCATACGAGCAGTACTTC. The encoded protein is CATSRSPGQSYEQYF. Based on the CDR3 plus reference TRBV15 and TRBJ2-7, the full variable domain is DAMVIQNPRYQVTQFGKPVTLSCSQTLNHNVMYWYQQKSSQAPKLLFHYYDKDFNNEADTPDNFQSRRPNTSFCFLDIRSPGLGDTAMYLCATSRSPGQSYEQYFGPGTRLTVT.

This clone was seen a few times. This chain joins TRBV19 and TRBJ1-1; 9 bases match TRBD1. The CDR3 length is 13 residues. Germline CDR1 is LNHDA and CDR2 is SQIVND (reference sequence). V shed 4 bases, J shed 4 bases, and the junction held 1 base outside the gene matches. CDR3 amino acids: CASSTTGGTEAFF. Here the CDR3 DNA reads TGTGCCAGTAGTACGACAGGGGGCACTGAAGCTTTCTTT.

This CDR3 is CASSSGYEQYF. The CDR3 nucleotides are TGTGCCAGCAGCAGCGGCTACGAGCAGTACTTC. V gene TRBV2 combines with J gene TRBJ2-7; TRBD2 is a possible D gene (5 bases). The CDR3 is made up of 11 amino acids. V shed 6 bases and J shed 3 bases, with 6 bases lying between them. Germline assignment: CDR1 SNHLY and CDR2 FYNNEI.

V usage is TRBV5-8 and J usage is TRBJ2-1; 7 positions match TRBD1. The V gene's germline CDR1 is SGHTS and CDR2 YDEGEE. V was pared by 6 bases and J by 8 bases, with 5 bases of the junction left unmatched. The CDR3 sequence is 12 residues long. The CDR3 loop reads CASNDRADEQFF. CDR3 sequence (DNA): TGTGCCAGCAACGACAGGGCCGATGAGCAGTTCTTC. Full variable domain (remainder filled in from reference TRBV5-8 and TRBJ2-1): EAGVTQSPTHLIKTRGQQATLRCSPISGHTSVYWYQQALGLGLQFLLWYDEGEERNRGNFPPRFSGRQFPNYSSELNVNALELEDSALYLCASNDRADEQFFGPGTRLTVL.

This CDR3 is CASSISRLAGYNEQFF. CDR3 sequence (DNA): TGTGCCAGTAGTATTTCTCGACTAGCGGGGTACAATGAGCAGTTCTTC. This chain uses TRBV19 with TRBJ2-1, with 11 bases identical to TRBD2. The germline CDR1 and CDR2 sequences are LNHDA and SQIVND (reference sequence). After removal of 3 bases from V and 4 bases from J, the junction contained 5 bases not matched to a gene. This CDR3 contains 16 residues.

This clone was counted a single time. The CDR3 DNA sequence: TGTGCCAGCAGCCGCGGACTAGCGGGGAACTCCTACGAGCAGTACTTC. It specifies CASSRGLAGNSYEQYF. The chain recombines TRBV14 with TRBJ2-7, with 12 bases lining up with TRBD2. This CDR3 is 16 amino acids long. In germline, CDR1 is SGHDN, CDR2 FVKESK. V trimming: 4 bases; J trimming: 0 bases; junction bases outside the gene matches: 4. Supplemented by reference TRBV14 and TRBJ2-7, the full variable domain reads EAGVTQFPSHSVIEKGQTVTLRCDPISGHDNLYWYRRVMGKEIKFLLHFVKESKQDESGMPNNRFLAERTGGTYSTLKVQPAELEDSGVYFCASSRGLAGNSYEQYFGPGTRLTVT.

This chain uses TRBV6-1 with TRBJ1-2; TRBD1 might be the D (5 bases). The V end lost 2 bases, the J end lost 4 bases, and 11 bases lay between the germline ends. The CDR3 spans 14 residues. Per the germline V gene, CDR1 is MNHNS and CDR2 is SASEGT. CDR3 sequence: CASSEQGRIYGYTF. CDR3 sequence (DNA): TGTGCCAGCAGTGAACAGGGTAGGATCTATGGCTACACCTTC.

This chain links TRBV2 with TRBJ1-6; no clear D gene. Germline V CDR1 and CDR2: SNHLY, FYNNEI. The CDR3 covers 13 residues. V was shortened by 7 bases and J by 7 bases, with 11 bases between the two germline ends. CDR3 protein: CASIGQLNSPLHF. DNA of the CDR3: TGTGCCAGCATTGGGCAGCTAAATTCACCCCTCCACTTT. Complete variable domain (other parts from reference TRBV2 and TRBJ1-6): EPEVTQTPSHQVTQMGQEVILRCVPISNHLYFYWYRQILGQKVEFLVSFYNNEISEKSEIFDDQFSVERPDGSNFTLKIRSTKLEDSAMYFCASIGQLNSPLHFGNGTRLTVT.

The genes are TRBV19 and TRBJ2-1; 9 nucleotides line up with TRBD1. This CDR3 has 15 residues. J was trimmed by 3 bases and V by 4 bases; bases with no gene match: 4. Per the germline V gene, CDR1 is LNHDA and CDR2 is SQIVND (reference sequence). CDR3 loop: CASSTTGGLYNEQFF. The CDR3, as DNA: TGTGCCAGTAGTACTACAGGGGGCCTCTACAATGAGCAGTTCTTC.

The chain couples TRBV18 to TRBJ2-5; maybe TRBD2 (5 bases). V was cut by 4 bases and J by 4 bases, with 13 bases left in between. This CDR3 region has 14 residues. Per germline, CDR1 KGHSH and CDR2 LQKENI. CDR3 sequence reads: CASSLTSNGETQYF. The CDR3 coding sequence is TGTGCCAGCTCACTAACTAGTAATGGAGAGACCCAGTACTTC.

This clone was seen many times. V is TRBV19 and J is TRBJ1-5; D unclear. Germline loops: CDR1 LNHDA, CDR2 SQIVND (reference sequence). V dropped 1 base and J dropped 1 base, with 8 bases sitting between them. The CDR3 has 15 residues. The CDR3 here is CASSIVWESNQPQHF. DNA of the CDR3: TGTGCCAGTAGTATAGTCTGGGAGAGCAATCAGCCCCAGCATTTT.

This clone was found many times. The chain joins TRBV7-9 to TRBJ1-5, with D uncertain. The germline gives CDR1 SEHNR, CDR2 FQNEAQ (reference sequence). The CDR3 is made up of 14 amino acids. V was clipped by 6 bases and J by 0 bases, with 9 bases between them. CDR3 sequence reads: CASREDGSNQPQHF. The CDR3 nucleotides are TGTGCCAGCAGGGAGGACGGTAGCAATCAGCCCCAGCATTTT.

This sequence joins TRBV5-4 and TRBJ2-1; 12 bases are a match to TRBD2. The trim removed 0 bases at V and 8 bases at J, leaving 6 bases unmatched. The CDR3 runs 16 residues. The germline CDR1 and CDR2 sequences are SGHNT and YYREEE (reference sequence). As DNA, the CDR3 is TGTGCCAGCAGCTTGGTTTCTAGCGGGGGGGCCGATGAGCAGTTCTTC. Translated, it gives CASSLVSSGGADEQFF.

This rearrangement joins TRBV7-9 to TRBJ2-1; 10 bases are shared with TRBD2. The CDR3 has 16 amino acids. Trimming at V came to 4 bases and at J to 8 bases, leaving 11 bases not matched to a gene. CDR1 and CDR2 (germline): SEHNR, FQNEAQ (reference sequence). CDR3 bases: TGTGCCAGCAGCTCATTTAGGAGCGGGGGGGTCGATGAGCAGTTCTTC. Translating it yields CASSSFRSGGVDEQFF.

The chain carries TRBV27 and TRBJ2-5; 9 nucleotides align to TRBD2. Germline CDR1 MNHEY, CDR2 SMNVEV (reference sequence). The trim removed 2 bases at V and 8 bases at J, leaving 12 bases unmatched. The CDR3 is 16 residues long. In DNA, the CDR3 is TGTGCCAGCAGTTTAGGGCTAGCGGGACCCCCCGGAACCCAGTACTTC. As protein: CASSLGLAGPPGTQYF.

In this sample, this clone turned up a few times. The J gene is TRBJ1-3, the V gene TRBV13; 10 positions agree with TRBD1. V gave up 5 bases and J gave up 0 bases; unmatched junction bases: 7. The CDR3 extends over 17 amino acids. CDR1 is PRHDT, CDR2 FYEKMQ, per germline (reference sequence). The CDR3 region is CASSTGTGVSSGNTIYF. The CDR3 DNA reads TGTGCCAGCAGCACCGGGACAGGGGTCTCCTCTGGAAACACCATATATTTT.